This TCR beta chain was recorded in a study of vaccination and CD4 T cells after COVID-19. For the study at large: Overlapping spike pools from SARS-CoV-2 and HCoV-NL63, HCoV-OC43 and HCoV-229E served as culture stimuli.

As for this clonotype: Its antigen is still unknown.

Treatment noted: roughly 10-day PBMC culture with coronavirus spike peptide pools or control peptides (ViraFEST assay). Expanded clonotypes were found by TCR sequencing after peptide-pool stimulation (ViraFEST). March to December 2020 was the span of positive PCR dates, which predated US Alpha, Beta and Delta variants. An Oncomine TCR Beta short-read assay was used to sequence the DNA from cultured CD4+ T cells. One entry per CDR3 protein, called by TCRdb with MiXCR from the PCR reads. The sample yields some 19,000 distinct CDR3 sequences, around half seen once. Germline values: CDR1 MNHNS, CDR2 SASEGT. The CDR3 consists of 14 residues. With 4 bases clipped from V and 0 bases from J, the junction kept 3 bases outside the gene matches. Points from the study as a whole: Spike mono-reactive status applied to 304 of 307 vaccine-specific clones in convalescent patients.

The chain combines TRBV6-1 with TRBJ2-7; 7 bases fit TRBD2. This sequence originates from a human donor who had recovered from COVID-19. Sequencing used CD4+ T cells from blood, cultured in vitro. Here the CDR3 DNA reads TGTGCCAGCAGTGCTAGCGGAAACTCCTACGAGCAGTACTTC. As protein: CASSASGNSYEQYF.